This T cell receptor (beta chain) was captured in a study of blood T cell repertoires in COVID-19. Background on the study: The study drew acute and convalescent COVID-19 samples from the United States, Italy and Spain. T cells, B-cell-depleted T cells, or PBMCs supplied cDNA or gDNA.

In the authors' methods: Amplification from reference gene primers served as the basis for estimated nucleated cell counts. Some clones are missing from TCRdb's copy, which holds only in-frame ones; the method was immunoSEQ multiplex PCR. V, J and clone size are taken as reported in that table, and D and trimming were inferred from the DNA itself. This table holds over 45,000 clones, roughly 87% found once. The CDR3 runs to 12 residues. Deletions cut 8 bases from V and 4 bases from J, with 11 bases between. Germline V gene sequence: CDR1 SNHLY, CDR2 FYNNEI. This clone appeared once. The chain combines TRBV2 with TRBJ2-5; tentatively, D is TRBD1 (5 bases). The TCR comes from a man of 80 years or more in a cohort sampled during active COVID-19. The sequencing input was peripheral blood. The CDR3 region has the DNA TGTGCCAGCCGCAGGGCCGGAGAGACCCAGTACTTC. Translating it yields CASRRAGETQYF. Combining the CDR3 with reference TRBV2 and TRBJ2-5 gives the whole variable domain EPEVTQTPSHQVTQMGQEVILRCVPISNHLYFYWYRQILGQKVEFLVSFYNNEISEKSEIFDDQFSVERPDGSNFTLKIRSTKLEDSAMYFCASRRAGETQYFGPGTRLLVL.